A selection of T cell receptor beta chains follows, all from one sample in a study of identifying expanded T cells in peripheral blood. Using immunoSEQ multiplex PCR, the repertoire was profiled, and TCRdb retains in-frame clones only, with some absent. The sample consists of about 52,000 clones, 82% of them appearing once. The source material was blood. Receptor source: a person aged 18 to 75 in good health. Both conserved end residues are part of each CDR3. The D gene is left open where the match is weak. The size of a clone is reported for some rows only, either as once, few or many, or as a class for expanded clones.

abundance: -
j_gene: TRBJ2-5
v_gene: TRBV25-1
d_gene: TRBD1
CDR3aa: CASSSRTGMQTQYF
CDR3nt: TGTGCCAGCAGTTCACGGACAGGGATGCAGACCCAGTACTTC

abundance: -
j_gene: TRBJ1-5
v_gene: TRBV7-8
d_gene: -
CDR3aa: CASSFRDNQPQHF
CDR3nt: TGTGCCAGCAGCTTCAGGGACAATCAGCCCCAGCATTTT

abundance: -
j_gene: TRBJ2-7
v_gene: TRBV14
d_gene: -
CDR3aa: CASSQERVSEQYF
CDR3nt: TGTGCCAGCAGCCAAGAGAGGGTTTCCGAGCAGTACTTC

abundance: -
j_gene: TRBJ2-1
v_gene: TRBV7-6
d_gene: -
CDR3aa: CASSTRQVYDEQFF
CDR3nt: TGTGCCAGCAGCACCCGACAGGTCTACGATGAGCAGTTCTTC

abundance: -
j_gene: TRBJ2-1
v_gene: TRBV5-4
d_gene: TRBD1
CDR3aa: CASSFEDRYNEQFF
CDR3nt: TGTGCCAGCAGCTTCGAGGACAGGTACAATGAGCAGTTCTTC

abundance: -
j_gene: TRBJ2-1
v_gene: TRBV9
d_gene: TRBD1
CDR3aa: CASSVPSTGTGEQFF
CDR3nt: TGTGCCAGCAGCGTCCCGTCGACAGGGACGGGTGAGCAGTTCTTC

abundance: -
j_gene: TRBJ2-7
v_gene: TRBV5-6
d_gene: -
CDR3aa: CASSYGSYEQYF
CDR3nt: TGTGCCAGCAGCTACGGGAGCTACGAGCAGTACTTC

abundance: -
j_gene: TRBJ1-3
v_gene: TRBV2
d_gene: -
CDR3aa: CASSENTGSGNTIYF
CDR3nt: TGTGCCAGCAGTGAAAACACCGGCTCTGGAAACACCATATATTTT

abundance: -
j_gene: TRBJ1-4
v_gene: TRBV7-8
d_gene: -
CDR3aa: CASSANPDIGEKLFF
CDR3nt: TGTGCCAGCAGTGCTAACCCGGACATCGGTGAAAAACTGTTTTTT

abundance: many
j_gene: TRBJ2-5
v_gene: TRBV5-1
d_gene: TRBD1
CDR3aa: CASSRDRGEETQYF
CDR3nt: TGCGCCAGCAGTCGGGACAGGGGCGAGGAGACCCAGTACTTC

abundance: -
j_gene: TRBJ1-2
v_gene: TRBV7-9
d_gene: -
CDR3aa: CASSFLAGSGYTF
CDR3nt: TGTGCCAGCAGCTTTCTGGCAGGGAGTGGCTACACCTTC

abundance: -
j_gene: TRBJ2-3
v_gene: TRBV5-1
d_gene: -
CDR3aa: CASSYRGTDTQYF
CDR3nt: TGCGCCAGCAGCTACCGGGGCACAGATACGCAGTATTTT

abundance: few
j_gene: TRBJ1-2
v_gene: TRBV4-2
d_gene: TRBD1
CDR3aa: CASSQRQGAYGYTF
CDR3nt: TGTGCCAGCAGCCAACGACAGGGGGCTTATGGCTACACCTTC

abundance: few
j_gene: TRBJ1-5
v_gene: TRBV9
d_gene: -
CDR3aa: CASSPEGGSNQPQHF
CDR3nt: TGTGCCAGCAGCCCAGAGGGGGGTAGCAATCAGCCCCAGCATTTT

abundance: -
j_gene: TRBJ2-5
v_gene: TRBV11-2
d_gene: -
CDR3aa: CASSFWSADRETQYF
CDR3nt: TGTGCCAGCAGCTTCTGGTCGGCGGATAGAGAGACCCAGTACTTC

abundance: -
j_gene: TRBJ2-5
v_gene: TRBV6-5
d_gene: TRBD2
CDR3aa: CASSSSGLGLQETQYF
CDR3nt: TGTGCCAGCAGTTCCTCCGGACTAGGTCTCCAAGAGACCCAGTACTTC

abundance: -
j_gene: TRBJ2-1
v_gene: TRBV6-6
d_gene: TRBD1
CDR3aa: CASSRWGQQDNEQFF
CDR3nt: TGTGCCAGCAGTAGGTGGGGACAGCAAGACAATGAGCAGTTCTTC

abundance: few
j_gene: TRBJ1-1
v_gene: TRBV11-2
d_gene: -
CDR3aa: CASSLRQGNTEAFF
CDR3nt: TGTGCCAGCAGCTTGAGGCAGGGGAACACTGAAGCTTTCTTT

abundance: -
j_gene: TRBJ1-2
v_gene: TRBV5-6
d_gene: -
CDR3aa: CASSLGEDGYTF
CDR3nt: TGTGCCAGCAGCTTGGGGGAAGATGGCTACACCTTC

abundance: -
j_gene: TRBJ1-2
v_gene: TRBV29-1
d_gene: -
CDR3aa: CSVAGGFQQGYTF
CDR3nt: TGCAGCGTTGCCGGGGGTTTCCAACAGGGCTACACCTTC

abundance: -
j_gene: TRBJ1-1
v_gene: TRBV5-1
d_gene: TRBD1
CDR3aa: CASSIRQGLNTEAFF
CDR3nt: TGCGCCAGCAGCATCAGACAGGGCTTGAACACTGAAGCTTTCTTT

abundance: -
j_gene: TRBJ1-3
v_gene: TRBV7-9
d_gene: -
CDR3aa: CASSLGGSRSGNTIYF
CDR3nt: TGTGCCAGCAGCTTAGGGGGAAGCCGCTCTGGAAACACCATATATTTT

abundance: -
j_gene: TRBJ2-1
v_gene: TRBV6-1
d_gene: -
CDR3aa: CASVLSQGKNEQFF
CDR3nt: TGTGCCAGTGTTTTATCACAGGGTAAGAATGAGCAGTTCTTC

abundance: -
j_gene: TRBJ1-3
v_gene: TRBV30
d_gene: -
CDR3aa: CAWSITNGMRGNTIYF
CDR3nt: TGTGCCTGGAGTATCACAAACGGGATGCGAGGAAACACCATATATTTT

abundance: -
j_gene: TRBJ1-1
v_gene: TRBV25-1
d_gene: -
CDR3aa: CASSAERKAFF
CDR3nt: TGTGCCAGCAGTGCGGAGCGAAAAGCTTTCTTT

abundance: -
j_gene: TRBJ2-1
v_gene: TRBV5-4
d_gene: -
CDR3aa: CASSRLKGGTAYNEQFF
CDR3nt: TGTGCCAGCAGCCGTCTTAAGGGAGGGACAGCTTACAATGAGCAGTTCTTC

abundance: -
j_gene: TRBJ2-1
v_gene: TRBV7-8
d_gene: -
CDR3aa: CASSLGVSGSYNEQFF
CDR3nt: TGTGCCAGCAGCTTAGGTGTTAGCGGTTCCTACAATGAGCAGTTCTTC

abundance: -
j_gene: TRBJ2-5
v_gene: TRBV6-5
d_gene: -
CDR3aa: CASSSMGGGTQYF
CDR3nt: TGTGCCAGCAGCTCTATGGGGGGCGGGACCCAGTACTTC